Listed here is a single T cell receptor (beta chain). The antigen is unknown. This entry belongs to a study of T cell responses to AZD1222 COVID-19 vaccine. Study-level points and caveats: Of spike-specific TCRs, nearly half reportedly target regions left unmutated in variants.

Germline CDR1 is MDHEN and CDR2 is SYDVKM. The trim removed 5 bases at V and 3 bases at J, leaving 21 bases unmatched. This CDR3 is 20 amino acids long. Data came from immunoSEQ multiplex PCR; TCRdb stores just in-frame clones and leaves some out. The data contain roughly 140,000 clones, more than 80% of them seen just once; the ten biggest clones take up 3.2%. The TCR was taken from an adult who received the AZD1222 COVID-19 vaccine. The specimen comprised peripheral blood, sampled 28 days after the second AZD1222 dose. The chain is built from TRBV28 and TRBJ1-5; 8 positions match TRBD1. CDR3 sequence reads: CASSGGMDREGTITNQPQHF. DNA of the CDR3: TGTGCCAGCAGTGGGGGTATGGACAGGGAAGGGACGATTACCAATCAGCCCCAGCATTTT. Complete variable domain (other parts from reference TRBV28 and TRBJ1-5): DVKVTQSSRYLVKRTGEKVFLECVQDMDHENMFWYRQDPGLGLRLIYFSYDVKMKEKGDIPEGYSVSREKKERFSLILESASTNQTSMYLCASSGGMDREGTITNQPQHFGDGTRLSIL.